The TCR beta chain described here comes from a study of control samples from healthy donors and cancer patients. The CDR3 sequence is 18 residues long. The germline CDR1 and CDR2 sequences are SGHKS and YYEKEE (reference sequence). The V and J ends lost 1 base and 0 bases, in that order; junction bases with no gene match: 10. TCRdb's copy holds only in-frame clones and misses some; the assay was immunoSEQ multiplex PCR. Seen here are under 150,000 clones, more than 90% observed once, and the top ten hold over 9%. The specimen sequenced was blood. This TCR was recovered from a man aged 30-40 years in good health. The chain employs TRBV5-5 and TRBJ1-5; 7 bases match TRBD1. The CDR3 DNA reads as TGTGCCAGCAGCTTGAATCCACAGGGGAGATTTAGCAATCAGCCCCAGCATTTT. Its translation is CASSLNPQGRFSNQPQHF.